Each of the 16 T cell receptor beta chains below was sequenced from the same sample in a study of early T cells in non-severe SARS-CoV-2 infection. One entry per CDR3 protein, called by TCRdb with MiXCR from the 5' RACE reads. Among 20,000 to 30,000 distinct CDR3 sequences listed, approximately 4.1% were seen once. The specimen was whole blood. These receptors were taken from an adult who was a healthcare worker with PCR-confirmed SARS-CoV-2 infection or an uninfected control (not recorded which).

This clonotype was counted at least ten times. The chain is built from TRBV18 and TRBJ1-3; the D gene is possibly TRBD1 (5 bases). This CDR3 region has 15 residues. Between the trimmed V and J ends, which lost 8 bases and 2 bases, there was a span of 16 bases. Germline loops: CDR1 KGHSH, CDR2 LQKENI. The CDR3 coding sequence is TGTGCCAGCGCTCAAGGCGGGGGGACTGGAAACACCATATATTTT. It encodes CASAQGGGTGNTIYF.

This clonotype appeared a few times. The chain joins TRBV18 to TRBJ2-5; perhaps TRBD2 as D (6 bases). Trimming removed 0 bases at V and 0 bases at J, with 11 bases between. The CDR3 is made up of 16 amino acids. Germline loops: CDR1 KGHSH, CDR2 LQKENI. Written as DNA, the CDR3 is TGTGCCAGCTCACCACCGAGGCGGGGATACCAAGAGACCCAGTACTTC. It yields the protein CASSPPRRGYQETQYF.

In its sample, this clonotype was seen a few times. The chain couples TRBV7-2 to TRBJ1-2; a possible D gene is TRBD1 (6 bases). This CDR3 has 14 residues. The germline CDR1 and CDR2 sequences are SGHTA and FQGNSA. Trimming pared 6 bases from V and 4 bases from J, leaving 15 bases between. The CDR3 DNA is TGTGCCAGCAGAACCCCGACAGGCCGCTATGGCTACACCTTC. Amino acids: CASRTPTGRYGYTF.

This clonotype was observed many times. The rearrangement joins TRBV5-1 to TRBJ2-7; TRBD1 is a possible D gene (6 bases). Trimming cost V 4 bases and J 4 bases, with 9 bases left between them. The CDR3 contains 12 residues. CDR1 is SGHRS and CDR2 is YFSETQ in the germline V gene. Here the CDR3 reads CASSAGQYEQYF. The CDR3 DNA reads as TGCGCCAGCAGCGCTGGACAGTACGAGCAGTACTTC.

With respect to this clonotype: The junction does not match germline at one end; this may be a read error. This chain joins TRBV5-4 and TRBJ2-7; 7 nucleotides line up with TRBD1. Per germline, CDR1 SGHNT and CDR2 YYREEE (reference sequence). This CDR3 contains 12 residues. The CDR3 DNA follows: TGTGCCAGCAGCTTGGCGGGACAGTCTACGGACTTC. Protein sequence: CASSLAGQSTDF.

V is TRBV4-1 and J is TRBJ2-1; D unresolved. The CDR3 loop spans 16 amino acids. With 7 bases removed from V and 8 bases from J, the gap between germline ends came to 24 bases. Germline lookup yields CDR1 MGHRA and CDR2 YSYEKL. The CDR3 spells CASTVSPNSVVDEQFF. The CDR3 bases are TGCGCCAGCACAGTATCGCCCAACTCGGTAGTGGATGAGCAGTTCTTC.

This clonotype came up many times. The chain carries TRBV5-1 and TRBJ2-3; 7 positions agree with TRBD2. CDR3 length: 16 residues. The ends lost 3 bases at V and 6 bases at J; junction bases unmatched: 13. Germline V lookup: CDR1 SGHRS, CDR2 YFSETQ. The DNA of the CDR3 is TGCGCCAGCAGCTCCCAGGGCGGGAGCTCGGGCGATACGCAGTATTTT. Encoded protein: CASSSQGGSSGDTQYF.

The chain recombines TRBV5-6 with TRBJ1-6; possible D gene TRBD1, 6 bases. The CDR3 covers 14 residues. CDR1 and CDR2 from the germline V gene are SGHDT and YYEEEE. V lost 2 bases, J lost 7 bases, and 10 bases lay in between. In DNA, the CDR3 is TGTGCCAGCAGCTTAGCACAGGGAAATTCACCCCTCCACTTT. The encoded protein is CASSLAQGNSPLHF.

CDR3 bases: TGTGCCAGCAGCGTAGACGGTCCGGGGAACGAGCAAGAGACCCAGTACTTC. Protein sequence: CASSVDGPGNEQETQYF. The chain combines TRBV9 with TRBJ2-5; maybe TRBD2 (5 bases). The CDR3 loop spans 17 amino acids. Germline CDR1 and CDR2: SGDLS and YYNGEE. V was pared by 0 bases and J by 2 bases, with 17 bases between.

This clonotype appeared many times. V gene TRBV7-2 combines with J gene TRBJ2-1; the match to TRBD2 covers 11 bases. The CDR3 covers 15 residues. Trimming removed 5 bases from V and 6 bases from J; junction bases left unmatched: 6. The V gene's germline CDR1 is SGHTA and CDR2 FQGNSA. CDR3 nucleotide sequence: TGTGCCAGCAGCAAAGGACTAGCGGGTTCCAATGAGCAGTTCTTC. Protein product: CASSKGLAGSNEQFF.

This clonotype was detected a few times. The rearrangement uses TRBV5-1 and TRBJ2-7, with D uncertain. Germline CDR1 is SGHRS and CDR2 is YFSETQ. The CDR3 sequence is 12 residues long. V was shortened by 2 bases and J by 5 bases, with 8 bases between the two germline ends. CDR3 nucleotides: TGCGCCAGCAGCTTCGGCGCAAACGAGCAGTACTTC. Translated: CASSFGANEQYF.

This chain uses TRBV5-4 with TRBJ2-7; TRBD1 might be the D (5 bases). Germline-derived CDR1 and CDR2 are SGHNT and YYREEE (reference sequence). V gave up 4 bases and J gave up 5 bases, with 13 bases separating them. The CDR3 has 13 amino acids. The CDR3 DNA reads TGTGCCAGCAGCCTGGATTTAGGGGACGAGCAGTACTTC. It codes for CASSLDLGDEQYF.

This clonotype was seen ten or more times. J is TRBJ1-3 and V is TRBV19; D is ambiguous. The length of the CDR3 is 15 residues. Per germline, CDR1 LNHDA and CDR2 SQIVND (reference sequence). With 3 bases removed from V and 2 bases from J, the gap between germline ends came to 11 bases. This CDR3 reads CASSISPAPGNTIYF. The CDR3 DNA reads as TGTGCCAGTAGTATTTCGCCGGCCCCTGGAAACACCATATATTTT.

Of note for this clonotype: The junction and the germline gene differ at one end; a read error may be behind it. The rearrangement uses TRBV7-8 and TRBJ2-4; D is unclear. From germline, CDR1 is SGHVS and CDR2 FQNEAQ. The CDR3 spans 16 residues. The CDR3 here is CANSLLQIMDKNIQYF. The CDR3 coding sequence is TGTGCCAACAGCTTACTCCAGATAATGGACAAAAACATTCAGTACTTC.

Many counts were recorded for this clonotype. One junction end disagrees with the germline gene, perhaps due to a read error. The genes are TRBV13 and TRBJ2-2, with TRBD2 matching 11 bases. In germline, CDR1 is PRHDT, CDR2 FYEKMQ (reference sequence). The CDR3 loop spans 17 amino acids. CDR3 protein: CASSPGLADSNTGELFF. The DNA for the CDR3 is TGTGCCAGCAGCCCGGGACTAGCGGACTCGAATACCGGGGAGCTGTTTTTT. The full variable domain, completed using reference TRBV13 and TRBJ2-2, is AAGVIQSPRHLIKEKRETATLKCYPIPRHDTVYWYQQGPGQDPQFLISFYEKMQSDKGSIPDRFSAQQFSDYHSELNMSSLELGDSALYFCASSPGLADSNTGELFFGEGSRLTVL.

There are many counts of this clonotype. The chain uses TRBV5-1 and TRBJ2-5, with 10 positions matching TRBD1. V lost 4 bases and J lost 6; bases outside the gene matches: 6. CDR3 size: 14 residues. CDR1 is SGHRS and CDR2 is YFSETQ in the germline V gene. CDR3 sequence reads: CASSVRDRGQTQYF. The CDR3 bases are TGCGCCAGCAGCGTCCGGGACAGGGGCCAGACCCAGTACTTC.